One sample yielded the 27 T cell receptor beta chains listed below, sequenced in a study of beta chain features in type 1 diabetes. What was sequenced were expressed TCRB transcripts, since all of the isolated RNA had been reverse transcribed. TCRdb's table, derived via immunoSEQ multiplex PCR, lists solely in-frame clones and lacks some. The sample records about 15,000 clones, less than 50% being singletons. Sequences were obtained from stem cell memory CD4+ T cells from blood. These receptors came from a woman in her thirties or forties in good health.

In the case of this clone: The sample holds other DNA sequences that translate to the same CDR3. The chain is built from TRBV7-9 and TRBJ1-1; 12 nucleotides match TRBD1. Germline V gene data show CDR1 as SEHNR and CDR2 as FQNEAQ (reference sequence). J gave up 13 bases and V 5 bases, and 17 bases lay outside the gene matches. This CDR3 has 16 residues. The CDR3 loop reads CASSLTAGTGGGGDFF. The CDR3 nucleotides are TGTGCCAGCAGCCTAACCGCCGGGACAGGGGGCGGCGGGGATTTCTTT.

The chain recombines TRBV5-4 with TRBJ2-1; 8 bases align to TRBD2. The CDR3 loop spans 17 amino acids. V gave up 6 bases and J gave up 0 bases; unmatched junction bases: 11. CDR1 and CDR2 (germline): SGHNT, YYREEE (reference sequence). The CDR3 bases are TGTGCCAGCATGCCCCAGCGGGGGTCGAGCTCCTACAATGAGCAGTTCTTC. It yields the protein CASMPQRGSSSYNEQFF.

The table lists this clone with a few counts. The rearrangement joins TRBV10-3 to TRBJ1-1, with a weak D call TRBD1 (6 bases). This CDR3 region has 14 residues. Germline assignment: CDR1 ENHRY and CDR2 SYGVKD. V was cut by 5 bases and J by 1 base, with 11 bases left in between. The CDR3 nucleotides are TGTGCCATCAGTTTTACAGGGAAGAACACTGAAGCTTTCTTT. This translates into CAISFTGKNTEAFF.

This chain uses TRBV5-1 with TRBJ1-6; 9 nucleotides agree with TRBD1. Germline CDR1 reads SGHRS; CDR2 reads YFSETQ. This CDR3 contains 15 residues. V shed 3 bases and J 6 bases; nucleotides not matched to a gene: 4. The CDR3 region is CASSYSTGGNSPLHF. CDR3 coding DNA: TGCGCCAGCAGCTACTCGACAGGGGGTAATTCACCCCTCCACTTT.

This clone has just a few counts. This sample includes further DNA sequences coding for the same CDR3. This sequence joins TRBV7-9 and TRBJ1-4; D is unresolved. Germline V lookup: CDR1 SEHNR, CDR2 FQNEAQ (reference sequence). V was trimmed by 4 bases and J by 2 bases, leaving 14 bases between them. The CDR3 runs to 16 residues. Here the CDR3 DNA reads TGTGCCAGCAGCTCTAGACCAGGCGGGACTAATGAAAAACTGTTTTTT. Its protein is CASSSRPGGTNEKLFF.

The chain couples TRBV29-1 to TRBJ1-4; 10 positions agree with TRBD1. CDR3 size: 14 residues. The V gene's germline CDR1 is SQVTM and CDR2 ANQGSEA. The ends lost 7 bases at V and 0 bases at J; junction bases unmatched: 2. The CDR3 nucleotides are TGCAGCGCCGGACAGGGGGCAACTAATGAAAAACTGTTTTTT. Protein: CSAGQGATNEKLFF.

The V gene is TRBV10-2, the J gene TRBJ2-7; 13 bases are a match to TRBD2. There are 17 residues in the CDR3. Unmatched junction bases numbered 10, after V lost 7 bases and J lost 1 base. The germline V gene encodes CDR1 WSHSY and CDR2 SAAADI. This CDR3 is CASTRTSGGTRSYEQYF. CDR3 DNA sequence: TGCGCCAGCACGAGGACTAGCGGGGGTACGAGGTCCTACGAGCAGTACTTC.

The V and J genes are TRBV5-1 and TRBJ2-5, with D maybe TRBD2 (6 bases). Germline assignment: CDR1 SGHRS and CDR2 YFSETQ. V dropped 0 bases and J dropped 5 bases, with 11 bases sitting between them. The CDR3 sequence is 14 residues long. CDR3 coding DNA: TGCGCCAGCAGCTTGGCCGGGAGCCCCGAGACCCAGTACTTC. Translation: CASSLAGSPETQYF.

This clone was detected only a few times. This sequence joins TRBV10-3 and TRBJ1-5, with TRBD1 matching 7 bases. Per the germline V gene, CDR1 is ENHRY and CDR2 is SYGVKD. This CDR3 contains 14 residues. V lost 2 bases to trimming and J lost 6 bases; unmatched junction nucleotides: 4. The DNA for the CDR3 is TGTGCCATCAGTGAGGGACAGGCGGGTCAGCCCCAGCATTTT. It yields the protein CAISEGQAGQPQHF.

The chain has TRBV15 and TRBJ1-2; 7 bases line up with TRBD1. Trimming at V came to 3 bases and at J to 4 bases, leaving 5 bases not matched to a gene. This CDR3 region has 14 residues. The germline gives CDR1 LNHNV, CDR2 YYDKDF (reference sequence). The CDR3 DNA sequence: TGTGCCACCAGCAGCAGGACAGGACCCTATGGCTACACCTTC. This gives the protein CATSSRTGPYGYTF.

The genes are TRBV6-1 and TRBJ2-6, with a weak D call TRBD2 (5 bases). Germline CDR1 is MNHNS and CDR2 is SASEGT. CDR3 length: 15 residues. Trimming left V 7 bases short and J 2 bases short, with 12 bases between. CDR3 DNA sequence: TGTGCCAGCATTTCTAGCTCTACTGGGGCCAACGTCCTGACTTTC. Translation gives CASISSSTGANVLTF.

This clone came up a few times. This specimen includes other DNA sequences encoding the same CDR3. The chain uses TRBV18 and TRBJ1-3; the D gene is possibly TRBD1 (5 bases). This CDR3 is built from 15 residues. CDR1 is KGHSH, CDR2 LQKENI, per germline. Trimming stripped 3 bases from V and 0 bases from J, with 9 bases between. CDR3 region: CASSPGLTSGNTIYF. The DNA for the CDR3 is TGTGCCAGCTCACCGGGACTGACCTCTGGAAACACCATATATTTT.

This clone came up a few times. This chain uses TRBV7-2 with TRBJ2-3, with a weak D call TRBD2 (5 bases). This CDR3 is 16 amino acids long. Deletions cut 3 bases from V and 6 bases from J, with 19 bases between. Germline values: CDR1 SGHTA, CDR2 FQGNSA. CDR3 protein: CASSFGAPGGRDTQYF. The CDR3 region has the DNA TGTGCCAGCAGCTTTGGAGCCCCGGGCGGGCGGGATACGCAGTATTTT.

There are a few counts of this clone. The V and J genes are TRBV18 and TRBJ1-1; D call uncertain. CDR1 and CDR2 (germline): KGHSH, LQKENI. V dropped 1 base and J dropped 4 bases, with 10 bases sitting between them. The CDR3 is 14 amino acids. The CDR3 sequence: CASSPLDGVTEAFF. CDR3 sequence (DNA): TGTGCCAGCTCACCACTGGATGGAGTCACTGAAGCTTTCTTT.

The V call is TRBV6-5, the J call TRBJ2-2, with 8 bases identical to TRBD2. There are 15 residues in the CDR3. V lost 4 bases, J lost 1 base, and 2 bases stayed unmatched. The germline V gene encodes CDR1 MNHEY and CDR2 SVGAGI. The CDR3 spells CASSSSGGNTGELFF. The CDR3 DNA is TGTGCCAGCAGTTCGAGCGGGGGGAACACCGGGGAGCTGTTTTTT.

This clone was seen only a few times. This chain joins TRBV29-1 and TRBJ1-1, with a tentative D call TRBD1 (6 bases). Germline CDR1 reads SQVTM; CDR2 reads ANQGSEA. The CDR3 is 14 amino acids. With 2 bases removed from V and 5 bases from J, the gap between germline ends came to 15 bases. The CDR3 region has the DNA TGCAGCGTTGAACGGCAGGGGATTTTAACTGAAGCTTTCTTT. This encodes CSVERQGILTEAFF.

The chain links TRBV7-2 to TRBJ2-1, with 13 nucleotides matching TRBD2. Germline V gene sequence: CDR1 SGHTA, CDR2 FQGNSA. The V gene end was trimmed by 5 bases and the J gene end by 6 bases; junction bases not matched to a gene: 1. The CDR3 runs 14 residues. The CDR3: CASSRLAGGNEQFF. As DNA, the CDR3 is TGTGCCAGCAGCCGACTAGCGGGGGGCAATGAGCAGTTCTTC. Looking up the rest from reference TRBV7-2 and TRBJ2-1 gives the full variable domain: GAGVSQSPSNKVTEKGKDVELRCDPISGHTALYWYRQSLGQGLEFLIYFQGNSAPDKSGLPSDRFSAERTGGSVSTLTIQRTQQEDSAVYLCASSRLAGGNEQFFGPGTRLTVL.

The rearrangement joins TRBV6-5 to TRBJ2-7; D remains ambiguous. Germline values: CDR1 MNHEY, CDR2 SVGAGI. V was shortened by 8 bases and J by 6 bases, with 20 bases between the two germline ends. The length of the CDR3 is 14 residues. Here the CDR3 reads CASRSREVGFEQYF. As DNA, the CDR3 is TGTGCCAGCCGATCCCGTGAGGTTGGGTTCGAGCAGTACTTC.

This clone is categorized as medium-sized (0.01 to 0.1%). This chain uses TRBV7-2 with TRBJ2-7; 7 bases align to TRBD2. V shed 3 bases, J shed 5 bases, and the junction held 4 bases outside the gene matches. Germline-derived CDR1 and CDR2 are SGHTA and FQGNSA. This CDR3 is 13 amino acids long. The CDR3 loop reads CASSLRGSDEQYF. In DNA form, the CDR3 reads TGTGCCAGCAGCTTGCGGGGGAGCGACGAGCAGTACTTC.

The chain links TRBV4-2 to TRBJ2-3, with TRBD2 matching 10 bases. The CDR3 runs 18 residues. V gave up 0 bases and J gave up 4 bases; unmatched junction bases: 10. Germline lookup yields CDR1 LGHNA and CDR2 YNFKEQ. CDR3 coding DNA: TGTGCCAGCAGCCAAGATAGAAGCGGGGGGGCCTCTGCAGATACGCAGTATTTT. Translation gives CASSQDRSGGASADTQYF.

The chain has TRBV28 and TRBJ2-1, with 7 bases matching TRBD1. The V gene's germline CDR1 is MDHEN and CDR2 SYDVKM. The CDR3 has 13 amino acids. J was trimmed by 4 bases and V by 6 bases; bases with no gene match: 3. The CDR3 DNA reads TGTGCCAGCAGGCAGACAGGGTACAATGAGCAGTTCTTC. This encodes CASRQTGYNEQFF.

This sequence joins TRBV7-9 and TRBJ2-7; unclear D gene. CDR3 size: 14 residues. The germline V and J ends were trimmed by 5 bases and 2 bases, with 13 bases remaining between them. Germline loops: CDR1 SEHNR, CDR2 FQNEAQ (reference sequence). The CDR3 is CASSLAGGPYEQYF. Written as DNA, the CDR3 is TGTGCCAGCAGCCTCGCCGGCGGTCCCTACGAGCAGTACTTC.

The V gene is TRBV7-2, the J gene TRBJ1-1; TRBD1 matches 7 bases. This CDR3 spans 15 amino acids. V lost 5 bases to trimming and J lost 4 bases; unmatched junction nucleotides: 10. Germline lookup yields CDR1 SGHTA and CDR2 FQGNSA. The CDR3 loop is CASSLNRGMATEAFF. The CDR3 DNA is TGTGCCAGCAGCCTAAACAGGGGCATGGCCACTGAAGCTTTCTTT. The variable domain in full, completed from reference TRBV7-2 and TRBJ1-1, reads GAGVSQSPSNKVTEKGKDVELRCDPISGHTALYWYRQSLGQGLEFLIYFQGNSAPDKSGLPSDRFSAERTGGSVSTLTIQRTQQEDSAVYLCASSLNRGMATEAFFGQGTRLTVV.

The sample holds a few counts of this clone. The CDR3: CASSYPTGALLNYGYTF. The CDR3 DNA follows: TGTGCCAGCAGTTATCCAACAGGGGCGCTACTTAACTATGGCTACACCTTC. The chain recombines TRBV5-4 with TRBJ1-2; 7 nucleotides match TRBD1. In germline, CDR1 is SGHNT, CDR2 YYREEE (reference sequence). Losses at the gene ends were 5 bases for V and 1 base for J; bases not matched to a gene: 14. This CDR3 has 17 amino acids.

The gene calls are TRBV25-1 and TRBJ1-4; 9 positions agree with TRBD1. J lost 9 bases, V lost 6 bases, and 14 bases had no gene match. The CDR3 sequence is 16 residues long. The germline V gene encodes CDR1 MGHDK and CDR2 SYGVNS. This CDR3 is CASRDRNLNRGQKLFF. CDR3 bases: TGTGCCAGCAGAGACCGAAACCTAAACAGGGGGCAAAAACTGTTTTTT.

This clone appeared a few times. J is TRBJ2-7 and V is TRBV6-5; 9 nucleotides line up with TRBD1. Germline V gives CDR1 MNHEY, CDR2 SVGAGI. The CDR3 is 14 amino acids. Trimming removed 6 bases from V and 3 bases from J; junction bases left unmatched: 6. The CDR3 spells CASRDRGIRYEQYF. CDR3 bases: TGTGCCAGCAGAGACAGGGGGATACGCTACGAGCAGTACTTC.

V usage is TRBV6-1 and J usage is TRBJ2-1, with a possible D match to TRBD1 (5 bases). Germline assignment: CDR1 MNHNS and CDR2 SASEGT. The V end lost 2 bases, the J end lost 4 bases, and 15 bases lay between the germline ends. This CDR3 spans 16 amino acids. CDR3 amino acids: CASSETRVQLYNEQFF. As DNA, the CDR3 is TGTGCCAGCAGTGAAACCAGGGTTCAGCTTTACAATGAGCAGTTCTTC.